This TCR beta chain originates from a study of blood T cell repertoires in COVID-19. On the study more broadly: Researchers got acute and convalescent COVID-19 samples from the United States, Italy and Spain. Nucleic acid was either cDNA or gDNA, and it came from T cells, B-cell-depleted T cells, or PBMCs.

Original handling: Reference gene primer amplification gave estimated nucleated cell counts. The protocol was immunoSEQ multiplex PCR, while the TCRdb copy is restricted to in-frame clones and leaves out a portion. V, J and clone size reflect that table, while D and trimming were determined from the DNA. The data show 150,000 to 200,000 clones, approximately 88% seen once. The CDR3 length is 16 residues. With V trimmed by 5 bases and J by 1 base, 2 bases remained unmatched. Germline assignment: CDR1 SGHAT and CDR2 FQDESV (reference sequence). This clonotype originated in a human donor in a cohort sampled during active COVID-19. The chain recombines TRBV11-1 with TRBJ2-2, with 12 bases fitting TRBD2. Source material: peripheral blood. CDR3: CASSPGLAGNTGELFF. The CDR3 nucleotides are TGTGCCAGCAGCCCGGGACTAGCGGGGAACACCGGGGAGCTGTTTTTT.